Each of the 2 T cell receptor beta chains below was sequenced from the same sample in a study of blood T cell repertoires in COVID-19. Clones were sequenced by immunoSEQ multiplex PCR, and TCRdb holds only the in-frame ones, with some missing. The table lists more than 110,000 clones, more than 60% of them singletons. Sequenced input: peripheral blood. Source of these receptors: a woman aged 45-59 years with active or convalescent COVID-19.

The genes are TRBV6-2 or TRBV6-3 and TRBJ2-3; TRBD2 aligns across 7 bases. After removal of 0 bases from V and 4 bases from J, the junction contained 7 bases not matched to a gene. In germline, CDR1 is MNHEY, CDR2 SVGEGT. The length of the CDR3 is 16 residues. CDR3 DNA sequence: TGTGCCAGCAGTTACTCCGCGGGAGACCGGGCAGATACGCAGTATTTT. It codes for CASSYSAGDRADTQYF.

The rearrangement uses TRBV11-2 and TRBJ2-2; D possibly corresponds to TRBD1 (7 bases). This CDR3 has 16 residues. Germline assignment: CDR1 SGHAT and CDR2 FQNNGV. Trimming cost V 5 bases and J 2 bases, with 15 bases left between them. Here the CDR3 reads CASSERGTENTGELFF. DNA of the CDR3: TGTGCCAGCAGCGAGCGCGGGACAGAAAACACCGGGGAGCTGTTTTTT.